These 30 T cell receptor beta chains came from one sample sequenced in a study of T cell repertoires in cytomegalovirus infection. TCRdb processed the reads anew with MiXCR; each CDR3 protein has one entry. Found here are 310,000 or so distinct CDR3 sequences, roughly 9.3% of them singletons; the top ten hold over 2.5%. The sample consisted of PBMCs. Receptors were obtained from a human donor in good health (CMV status not recorded). Some clones in this sample may be carry-over from other donors' samples.

This clonotype was seen many times. This sequence joins TRBV12-3 or TRBV12-4 and TRBJ2-5, with 9 bases lining up with TRBD1. V trimming: 11 bases; J trimming: 1 base; junction bases outside the gene matches: 11. The CDR3 length is 15 residues. The CDR3: CASQGTGSLQETQYF. The DNA of the CDR3 is TGTGCCTCACAGGGGACAGGGTCCCTCCAAGAGACCCAGTACTTC.

This clonotype occurred once. This chain connects TRBV20-1 to TRBJ2-7; tentative D call: TRBD2 (6 bases). Trimming took 1 base from V and 6 from J, leaving 13 bases between them. The CDR3 contains 13 residues. The germline V gene has CDR1 DFQATT and CDR2 SNEGSKA (reference sequence). This chain's CDR3 is CSARGERRGEQYF. In DNA form, the CDR3 reads TGCAGTGCTAGAGGAGAACGGAGGGGCGAGCAGTACTTC.

The genes are TRBV9 and TRBJ1-5; TRBD1 agrees at 10 bases. V shed 3 bases, J shed 7 bases, and the junction held 4 bases outside the gene matches. Germline V gene lookup returns CDR1 SGDLS and CDR2 YYNGEE. The CDR3 spans 14 residues. This chain's CDR3 is CASSGQGARQPQHF. Written as DNA, the CDR3 is TGTGCCAGCAGCGGACAGGGGGCGAGGCAGCCCCAGCATTTT.

Worth noting for this clonotype: The germline gene is not matched at one end of the junction; a read error may be the cause. J is TRBJ2-4 and V is TRBV7-2; 11 bases agree with TRBD2. Germline V gene lookup returns CDR1 SGHTA and CDR2 FQGNSA. The CDR3 loop spans 17 amino acids. The CDR3 spells CASSTIAGGRNKNTQYF. The CDR3 nucleotides read TGTGCCAGCAGCACTATAGCGGGGGGGCGCAACAAAAACACTCAGTACTTC.

This clonotype was detected ten times or more. The chain employs TRBV5-5 and TRBJ1-1; no clear D. There are 15 residues in the CDR3. V lost 3 bases and J lost 0, with 12 bases in between. Looked up from germline, CDR1 is SGHKS and CDR2 is YYEKEE (reference sequence). The CDR3 DNA reads TGTGCCAGCAGCTCAATTATGGGTTTGAACACTGAAGCTTTCTTT. Amino acids: CASSSIMGLNTEAFF.

The rearrangement uses TRBV12-5 and TRBJ1-5; possible D gene TRBD1, 6 bases. Trimming took 6 bases from V and 3 from J, leaving 18 bases between them. Per germline, CDR1 LGHNT and CDR2 FRNRAP. The CDR3 is 16 residues long. The CDR3 here is CASGWGGGAFNQPQHF. The DNA for the CDR3 is TGTGCTAGTGGGTGGGGGGGGGGGGCTTTCAATCAGCCCCAGCATTTT. The entire variable domain, with the rest obtained from reference TRBV12-5 and TRBJ1-5, is as follows: DARVTQTPRHKVTEMGQEVTMRCQPILGHNTVFWYRQTMMQGLELLAYFRNRAPLDDSGMPKDRFSAEMPDATLATLKIQPSEPRDSAVYFCASGWGGGAFNQPQHFGDGTRLSIL.

This clonotype was recorded many times. This chain connects TRBV9 to TRBJ2-1; 13 bases fit TRBD2. CDR1 SGDLS and CDR2 YYNGEE come from the germline V gene. Unmatched junction bases numbered 4, after V lost 3 bases and J lost 7 bases. The CDR3 is 15 residues long. CDR3 sequence (DNA): TGTGCCAGCAGCGCGAGACTAGCGGGGGGAAATGAGCAGTTCTTC. It specifies CASSARLAGGNEQFF.

The table lists this clonotype with many counts. The V and J genes are TRBV19 and TRBJ1-1, with D possibly matching TRBD1 (6 bases). Trimming removed 3 bases from V and 4 bases from J, with 18 bases in between. Germline V gene lookup returns CDR1 LNHDA and CDR2 SQIVND (reference sequence). The CDR3 is 16 residues long. This chain's CDR3 is CASSIRPTGKITEAFF. CDR3 DNA sequence: TGTGCCAGTAGTATCCGGCCAACAGGGAAAATCACTGAAGCTTTCTTT.

This clonotype showed up many times. The chain employs TRBV12-3 or TRBV12-4 and TRBJ2-4; no clear D gene. There are 14 residues in the CDR3. V lost 4 bases to trimming and J lost 0 bases, with 7 bases between them. This CDR3 is CASSSHLAKNIQYF. The CDR3 region has the DNA TGTGCCAGCAGTTCTCATTTAGCCAAAAACATTCAGTACTTC.

Ten or more counts support this clonotype. The chain couples TRBV20-1 to TRBJ2-2, with a weak D call TRBD2 (6 bases). This CDR3 region has 15 residues. Germline assignment: CDR1 DFQATT and CDR2 SNEGSKA (reference sequence). V was clipped by 4 bases and J by 0 bases, with 12 bases between them. The CDR3 bases are TGCAGTGCTATTCGGGACTGGACGAACACCGGGGAGCTGTTTTTT. Its translation is CSAIRDWTNTGELFF.

V gene TRBV20-1 combines with J gene TRBJ1-6, with D unresolved. From germline, CDR1 is DFQATT and CDR2 SNEGSKA (reference sequence). V gave up 2 bases and J gave up 6 bases, with 14 bases separating them. The CDR3 sequence is 15 residues long. Here the CDR3 reads CSARNNSKVNSPLHF. CDR3 coding DNA: TGCAGTGCTAGAAACAATAGTAAAGTTAATTCACCCCTCCACTTT.

This clonotype was recorded at least ten times. This sequence joins TRBV2 and TRBJ2-3, with D possibly being TRBD2 (5 bases). This CDR3 has 18 amino acids. Per germline, CDR1 SNHLY and CDR2 FYNNEI. The V gene lost 6 bases and the J gene lost 0 bases, with 22 bases spanning the gap. This chain's CDR3 is CASSSPKDSYTSTDTQYF. Here the CDR3 DNA reads TGTGCCAGCAGCTCACCAAAGGACTCTTACACTAGCACAGATACGCAGTATTTT.

This clonotype was seen at least ten times. The CDR3 loop is CASSAPGMGFSEQYF. The CDR3 nucleotides read TGCGCCAGCAGCGCCCCGGGGATGGGGTTTTCCGAGCAGTACTTC. J is TRBJ2-7 and V is TRBV5-1; D is possibly TRBD2 (5 bases). Per germline, CDR1 SGHRS and CDR2 YFSETQ. The V end lost 4 bases, the J end lost 6 bases, and 20 bases lay between the germline ends. This CDR3 is built from 15 residues.

As regards this clonotype: With a much larger clone just one base away, this may be a read error. The V and J genes are TRBV14 and TRBJ2-2, with 12 positions matching TRBD2. This CDR3 is built from 17 residues. Germline CDR1 SGHDN, CDR2 FVKESK. With 5 bases clipped from V and 9 bases from J, the junction kept 13 bases outside the gene matches. The CDR3, as DNA: TGTGCCAGCAGCTACTTCTCAGGACTAGCGGGGACCAGGGAGCTGTTTTTT. This codes for CASSYFSGLAGTRELFF.

The gene calls are TRBV20-1 and TRBJ2-1; 9 bases agree with TRBD2. Germline V lookup: CDR1 DFQATT, CDR2 SNEGSKA (reference sequence). The CDR3 runs 17 residues. V gave up 3 bases and J gave up 6 bases; unmatched junction bases: 15. The CDR3 spells CSASSRVSLAGINEQFF. CDR3 in DNA: TGCAGTGCTAGTTCAAGAGTTAGCCTAGCGGGGATCAATGAGCAGTTCTTC.

This clonotype was detected ten times or more. The chain employs TRBV7-9 and TRBJ2-7, with D possibly being TRBD1 or TRBD2 (6 bases each). There are 14 residues in the CDR3. V was pared by 5 bases and J by 4 bases, with 15 bases between. The germline gives CDR1 SEHNR, CDR2 FQNEAQ (reference sequence). CDR3 in amino acids: CASSSRGARYEQYF. The CDR3, as DNA: TGTGCCAGCAGCAGTAGGGGGGCGCGTTACGAGCAGTACTTC.

The table lists this clonotype with many counts. J is TRBJ2-2 and V is TRBV7-3; 7 nucleotides match TRBD1. With V trimmed by 5 bases and J by 4 bases, 7 bases remained unmatched. The CDR3 runs 15 residues. Per the germline V gene, CDR1 is SGHTA and CDR2 is FQGTGA. The CDR3 loop is CASSRRQGVTGELFF. CDR3 nucleotide sequence: TGTGCCAGCAGCAGACGACAGGGCGTCACCGGGGAGCTGTTTTTT.

This clonotype was recorded at least ten times. This sequence joins TRBV7-2 and TRBJ1-2, with D perhaps TRBD1 (5 bases). Per the germline V gene, CDR1 is SGHTA and CDR2 is FQGNSA. This CDR3 has 13 amino acids. The V end was cut by 5 bases, the J end by 5 bases, with 12 bases between. In nucleotides, the CDR3 is TGTGCCAGCAGCCCCGACAGCGGGTATGGCTACACCTTC. It encodes CASSPDSGYGYTF. The full variable domain, in which reference TRBV7-2 and TRBJ1-2 provide the parts outside the CDR3, is GAGVSQSPSNKVTEKGKDVELRCDPISGHTALYWYRQSLGQGLEFLIYFQGNSAPDKSGLPSDRFSAERTGGSVSTLTIQRTQQEDSAVYLCASSPDSGYGYTFGSGTRLTVV.

The V and J genes are TRBV4-3 and TRBJ1-1, with a possible D match to TRBD1 (6 bases). Trimming removed 1 base at V and 8 bases at J, with 11 bases between. The CDR3 length is 13 residues. The V gene's germline CDR1 is LGHNA and CDR2 YSLEER. CDR3 DNA: TGCGCCAGCAGCCAAGGGCAGGGGATCGAAGCTTTCTTT. It codes for CASSQGQGIEAFF.

This clonotype has ten or more counts. The chain links TRBV7-2 to TRBJ2-7; a weak D match, TRBD2 (6 bases). The CDR3 sequence is 14 residues long. CDR1 and CDR2 (germline): SGHTA, FQGNSA. Trimming left V 0 bases short and J 3 bases short, with 9 bases between. For the CDR3, the DNA is TGTGCCAGCAGCTTAGCCGGAGGGCACTACGAGCAGTACTTC. This codes for CASSLAGGHYEQYF.

This clonotype was observed at least ten times. The chain employs TRBV28 and TRBJ2-3, with TRBD1 matching 9 bases. Trimming removed 5 bases from V and 4 bases from J; junction bases left unmatched: 7. This CDR3 contains 15 residues. In germline, CDR1 is MDHEN, CDR2 SYDVKM. The CDR3 DNA reads TGTGCCAGCAGTGGGGACAGGGTTGGGGCAGATACGCAGTATTTT. Protein product: CASSGDRVGADTQYF. Combining the CDR3 with reference TRBV28 and TRBJ2-3 gives the whole variable domain DVKVTQSSRYLVKRTGEKVFLECVQDMDHENMFWYRQDPGLGLRLIYFSYDVKMKEKGDIPEGYSVSREKKERFSLILESASTNQTSMYLCASSGDRVGADTQYFGPGTRLTVL.

This clonotype was observed many times. The chain combines TRBV4-1 with TRBJ2-4, with 10 bases matching TRBD1. J was trimmed by 8 bases and V by 1 base; bases with no gene match: 2. CDR3 length equals 14 residues. From germline, CDR1 is MGHRA and CDR2 YSYEKL. This CDR3 reads CASSQGQGADIQYF. As DNA, the CDR3 is TGCGCCAGCAGCCAAGGACAGGGGGCGGACATTCAGTACTTC.

At least ten counts were recorded for this clonotype. The chain combines TRBV28 with TRBJ1-2; 8 nucleotides align to TRBD1. The germline V gene encodes CDR1 MDHEN and CDR2 SYDVKM. The CDR3 extends over 18 amino acids. J lost 2 bases, V lost 2 bases, and 13 bases had no gene match. CDR3 region: CASSLTLGSGGPNYGYTF. CDR3 nucleotides: TGTGCCAGCAGTTTAACGCTCGGGTCAGGGGGCCCGAACTATGGCTACACCTTC.

The table lists this clonotype with many counts. The chain carries TRBV11-1 and TRBJ2-2; D is perhaps TRBD1 (6 bases). The CDR3 sequence is 15 residues long. V dropped 5 bases and J dropped 3 bases, with 13 bases sitting between them. Germline CDR1 and CDR2: SGHAT and FQDESV (reference sequence). In DNA form, the CDR3 reads TGTGCCAGCAGCCTGACAGGTAGTGACACCGGGGAGCTGTTTTTT. Its protein is CASSLTGSDTGELFF.

This clonotype was seen many times. The V call is TRBV19, the J call TRBJ1-2; D is unclear. The CDR3 length is 13 residues. The germline V and J ends were trimmed by 7 bases and 4 bases, with 13 bases remaining between them. Germline CDR1 reads LNHDA; CDR2 reads SQIVND (reference sequence). The CDR3 sequence is CASIGGSGYGYTF. CDR3 in DNA: TGTGCCAGTATTGGAGGGTCGGGCTATGGCTACACCTTC.

This clonotype showed up many times. V gene TRBV6-2 or TRBV6-3 combines with J gene TRBJ2-4, with a tentative D call TRBD1 (7 bases). CDR3 length: 15 amino acids. Germline V lookup: CDR1 MNHEY, CDR2 SVGEGT. V was pared by 4 bases and J by 0 bases, with 10 bases between. CDR3: CASSSGGIAKNIQYF. The CDR3 DNA follows: TGTGCCAGCAGTTCAGGGGGGATAGCCAAAAACATTCAGTACTTC.

This clonotype was seen a handful of times. This rearrangement joins TRBV4-1 to TRBJ2-1, with a weak D call TRBD2 (6 bases). This CDR3 contains 14 residues. V shed 1 base and J shed 5 bases, with 9 bases lying between them. Germline values: CDR1 MGHRA, CDR2 YSYEKL. CDR3 DNA: TGCGCCAGCAGCCAAGGACGGGGGAACAATGAGCAGTTCTTC. It codes for CASSQGRGNNEQFF.

This clonotype was seen many times. V is TRBV27 and J is TRBJ1-2; D is undetermined. This CDR3 contains 17 residues. Germline CDR1 reads MNHEY; CDR2 reads SMNVEV (reference sequence). V lost 0 bases and J lost 7, with 21 bases in between. The CDR3 region has the DNA TGTGCCAGCAGTTTATCTAAAAATCTTGGAGGACTATTTGGCTACACCTTC. Translated: CASSLSKNLGGLFGYTF.

In this sample, this clonotype turned up many times. The chain is built from TRBV4-2 and TRBJ2-1; 8 bases line up with TRBD1. The CDR3 sequence is 16 residues long. From germline, CDR1 is LGHNA and CDR2 YNFKEQ. V shed 3 bases, J shed 5 bases, and the junction held 9 bases outside the gene matches. The CDR3 DNA follows: TGTGCCAGCAGCCAGGCAAGACAGGGGACAAACAATGAGCAGTTCTTC. This gives the protein CASSQARQGTNNEQFF.

The chain combines TRBV9 with TRBJ1-1; D ambiguous. V was pared by 0 bases and J by 7 bases, with 7 bases between. This CDR3 is built from 12 residues. The germline V gene has CDR1 SGDLS and CDR2 YYNGEE. The CDR3, as DNA: TGTGCCAGCAGCGTAGAACGTCTTGAAGCTTTCTTT. It codes for CASSVERLEAFF.